This paragraph reports one T cell receptor (beta chain). Method: immunoSEQ multiplex PCR; TCRdb's copy keeps in-frame clones and lacks some. In the table there are about 170,000 clones, around 90% of which are singletons. This CDR3 region has 12 residues. The germline V gene encodes CDR1 SNHLY and CDR2 FYNNEI. Trimming cost V 4 bases and J 3 bases, with 3 bases left between them. These data originate in a study of blood T cell repertoires in COVID-19. Across the study: Donors in the United States, Italy and Spain gave samples during acute or convalescent COVID-19. Nucleic acid was either cDNA or gDNA, and it came from T cells, B-cell-depleted T cells, or PBMCs.

One Seattle source followed patients from active infection through their disease course. The sample consisted of peripheral blood. The chain couples TRBV2 to TRBJ2-2; D is ambiguous. The receptor's source is a woman of 80 years or more with COVID-19, enrolled during active disease. Written as DNA, the CDR3 is TGTGCCAGCAGTGCGTACACCGGGGAGCTGTTTTTT. It specifies CASSAYTGELFF.